This record looks at one T cell receptor (beta chain) sequence and its context. Its antigen is unknown. No qualities accompany the bases; no much larger clone lies one base away. The immunoSEQ Assay, a bias-controlled multiplex PCR, was used to amplify TCRbeta CDR3 regions from genomic DNA. Per the original workflow: The number of nucleated cells in each sample was estimated by amplification of reference gene primers within the assay. To quantify the absolute abundance of each unique TCRbeta CDR3 rearrangement, sequence reads were collapsed and filtered. For each sample, productive Simpson clonality was calculated as the square root of Simpson's diversity index across productive rearrangements. TCRdb retrieved this table from immuneACCESS and kept in-frame rearrangements only. Not all clones are present; in checked studies, unresolved V genes account for under half, and no reason is known for the remainder. V and J calls and clone size follow that table, whereas D and trimming were derived from the DNA. The sample includes approximately 300,000 clones, with around 87% observed a single time. The ten largest clonotypes hold around 0.93% of the sample.

In Seattle, one collaborating source enrolled patients while the infection was active and tracked those patients longitudinally over the course of disease. The collaborating institutions used their own protocols to collect whole blood in K2EDTA tubes. For TCRbeta analysis, collaborators shipped samples in one of three forms: frozen whole blood, isolated PBMCs, or DNA extracted from either of those sample types. The data were taken from a study of blood T cell repertoires in COVID-19 (dated by TCRdb to about 2020). For the study in its entirety: Samples from collaborators originated in the United States, Italy and Spain and spanned both the acute and convalescent phases of COVID-19. Deeply sampled blood TCRbeta repertoires from subjects exposed to, actively infected with, or recovered from COVID-19 were included in the dataset. Sample metadata almost always included a de-identified subject ID, COVID-19 status, age in years and sex. Where HLA class I and class II types were available, the types were taken from metadata supplied by the sample provider, not from assay-based typing. A freely available public database, intended as a resource for researchers studying the immune response to SARS-CoV-2, is where the repertoires were released. Samples came from the ongoing ImmuneRACE study (first 160 participants) plus 1,254 subjects from 6 global collaborators. The prospective study material was composed of cDNA or gDNA derived from T cells, B-cell-depleted T cells, or PBMCs. Results the study describes overall, beyond this receptor: How much clinical and demographic metadata was included differed by source and by participant, and the metadata was provided uncurated.

A distance of 12 bases separates the germline ends of V and J, which lose 7 bases and 2 bases respectively. Taken from the germline V gene (reference sequence), the CDR1 and CDR2 loops are GTSNPN and SVGIG. Including the terminal cysteine and phenylalanine, the CDR3 comprises 13 residues. The sequence is cut down to CDR3 DNA, 39 bases in frame from base 1. The rearrangement joined TRBV30 to TRBJ1-5; the best D guess is TRBD1, with 6 bases matching. This TCR was sampled from a woman in her forties with COVID-19, enrolled during active disease. The sequenced sample consisted of peripheral blood. CDR3 sequence: CAYSTGGNQPQHF. The nucleotide sequence reads TGTGCCTACTCGACAGGCGGCAATCAGCCCCAGCATTTT.